The 18 T cell receptor beta chains below were found in one sample sequenced in a study of shared clonotypes between healthy human individuals. TCRdb's copy holds only in-frame clones and misses some; the assay was immunoSEQ multiplex PCR. The table records more than 900,000 clones, about four fifths of them present only once. The specimen sequenced was memory CD4+ T cells from PBMCs. The subset was: CD45RA-negative fraction. The receptors were sampled from a man between 18 and 35 years old in good health. Some clones in this sample may be carry-over from other donors' samples.

The CDR3 loop reads CASRNLRHQPQHF. The CDR3 nucleotides are TGTGCCAGCAGGAATCTTCGGCATCAGCCCCAGCATTTT. V is TRBV19 and J is TRBJ1-5; D ambiguous. Germline assignment: CDR1 LNHDA and CDR2 SQIVND (reference sequence). V lost 9 bases, J lost 5 bases, and 14 bases lay in between. The CDR3 loop spans 13 amino acids. Full variable domain (outside the CDR3, taken from reference TRBV19 and TRBJ1-5): DGGITQSPKYLFRKEGQNVTLSCEQNLNHDAMYWYRQDPGQGLRLIYYSQIVNDFQKGDIAEGYSVSREKKESFPLTVTSAQKNPTAFYLCASRNLRHQPQHFGDGTRLSIL.

This sequence joins TRBV27 and TRBJ1-4; D not resolved. Looked up from germline, CDR1 is MNHEY and CDR2 is SMNVEV (reference sequence). This CDR3 region has 14 residues. Trimming pared 4 bases from V and 8 bases from J, leaving 14 bases between. CDR3 in amino acids: CASSSAPSREKLFF. The CDR3 coding sequence is TGTGCCAGCAGTTCAGCCCCAAGTAGGGAAAAACTGTTTTTT.

In regard to this clone: A read error may produce the germline difference seen at one junction end. This sequence joins TRBV28 and TRBJ2-3; D is possibly TRBD2 (6 bases). The V gene's germline CDR1 is MDHEN and CDR2 SYDVKM. This CDR3 is 11 amino acids long. CDR3 sequence (DNA): TGCGGGAGTAGGAGCACAGATACGCAGTATTTT. Its protein product is CGSRSTDTQYF.

The gene calls are TRBV28 and TRBJ1-2; no firm D call. The V gene lost 3 bases and the J gene lost 8 bases, with 13 bases spanning the gap. The CDR3 is 13 residues long. Germline-derived CDR1 and CDR2 are MDHEN and SYDVKM. CDR3 protein: CASSLGIYGGYTF. The CDR3 nucleotides read TGTGCCAGCAGTTTGGGGATCTATGGGGGCTACACCTTC.

This sequence joins TRBV5-8 and TRBJ2-7; D may match TRBD1 or TRBD2 (6 bases each). The length of the CDR3 is 15 residues. In germline, CDR1 is SGHTS, CDR2 YDEGEE. V was cut by 6 bases and J by 3 bases, with 19 bases left in between. CDR3 region: CASTKGGRTFYEQYF. The CDR3, as DNA: TGTGCCAGCACCAAGGGGGGCAGGACCTTCTACGAGCAGTACTTC.

The chain employs TRBV25-1 and TRBJ2-4; a weak D match, TRBD2 (6 bases). Trimming left V 5 bases short and J 7 bases short, with 12 bases between. CDR1 is MGHDK and CDR2 is SYGVNS in the germline V gene. This CDR3 contains 13 residues. CDR3: CASSLGGRNIQYF. The CDR3 nucleotides read TGTGCCAGCAGTTTAGGAGGGCGGAACATTCAGTACTTC. Full variable domain (missing parts from reference TRBV25-1 and TRBJ2-4): EADIYQTPRYLVIGTGKKITLECSQTMGHDKMYWYQQDPGMELHLIHYSYGVNSTEKGDLSSESTVSRIRTEHFPLTLESARPSHTSQYLCASSLGGRNIQYFGAGTRLSVL.

The rearrangement uses TRBV27 and TRBJ2-2, with a possible D match to TRBD2 (5 bases). The germline CDR1 and CDR2 sequences are MNHEY and SMNVEV (reference sequence). The CDR3 has 13 residues. The V end lost 9 bases, the J end lost 4 bases, and 12 bases lay between the germline ends. This CDR3 is CASSGVFTGELFF. CDR3 DNA sequence: TGTGCCAGTTCCGGGGTCTTCACCGGGGAGCTGTTTTTT.

The chain uses TRBV6-1 and TRBJ2-1; 10 nucleotides line up with TRBD2. The CDR3 runs to 15 residues. CDR1 is MNHNS and CDR2 is SASEGT in the germline V gene. With 10 bases clipped from V and 5 bases from J, the junction kept 11 bases outside the gene matches. The CDR3 DNA reads TGTGCCACGGTTCCACTAGCGGGATACAACAATGAGCAGTTCTTC. It codes for CATVPLAGYNNEQFF.

The rearrangement joins TRBV7-8 to TRBJ1-3; D is undetermined. The CDR3 has 15 residues. Looked up from germline, CDR1 is SGHVS and CDR2 is FQNEAQ. The V end lost 2 bases, the J end lost 0 bases, and 8 bases lay between the germline ends. The CDR3 coding sequence is TGTGCCAGCAGCTTACAGCCGGGCTCTGGAAACACCATATATTTT. It translates to CASSLQPGSGNTIYF.

Only a few counts were recorded for this clone. V gene TRBV6-6 combines with J gene TRBJ2-1; 8 nucleotides match TRBD2. CDR1 MNHNY and CDR2 SVGAGI come from the germline V gene (reference sequence). V gave up 4 bases and J gave up 8 bases; unmatched junction bases: 10. This CDR3 spans 15 amino acids. The CDR3 protein is CASSLSGSVGYEQFF. DNA for the CDR3: TGTGCCAGCAGTTTAAGCGGGAGTGTGGGATATGAGCAGTTCTTC.

The J gene is TRBJ1-2, the V gene TRBV28; D gene unclear. Germline CDR1 reads MDHEN; CDR2 reads SYDVKM. The CDR3 runs to 12 residues. Trimming cost V 4 bases and J 7 bases, with 10 bases left between them. The CDR3 protein is CASSSPPSGYTF. Written as DNA, the CDR3 is TGTGCCAGCAGTTCCCCCCCAAGTGGCTACACCTTC.

V usage is TRBV12-2 and J usage is TRBJ2-4; no DNA check was done on the table's D call, TRBD1. TRBV12-2 is a documented pseudogene. The CDR3 is 16 residues long. The chain's CDR3 is CASRQGHPRAKNIQYF. DNA for the CDR3: TGTGCAAGTCGCCAAGGACACCCCCGGGCCAAAAACATTCAGTACTTC.

The gene calls are TRBV19 and TRBJ2-7; 9 nucleotides line up with TRBD1. J was trimmed by 4 bases and V by 1 base; bases with no gene match: 5. The CDR3 runs 15 residues. Looked up from germline, CDR1 is LNHDA and CDR2 is SQIVND (reference sequence). In nucleotides, the CDR3 is TGTGCCAGTAGTATAGCGGGACAGGGTATGTACGAGCAGTACTTC. Translation: CASSIAGQGMYEQYF.

The table lists this clone with many counts. This rearrangement joins TRBV7-2 to TRBJ1-2; 11 nucleotides align to TRBD1. Trimming took 1 base from V and 7 from J; bases not matched to a gene: 2. Per germline, CDR1 SGHTA and CDR2 FQGNSA. This CDR3 region has 14 residues. CDR3 coding DNA: TGTGCCAGCAGCTTAGTGGGACAGGGGGGTGGCTACACCTTC. This codes for CASSLVGQGGGYTF.

To note about this clone: Other DNA sequences in this specimen translate into the identical CDR3. The rearrangement joins TRBV7-3 to TRBJ2-1; D perhaps matches TRBD2 (6 bases). V lost 5 bases to trimming and J lost 4 bases, with 12 bases between them. There are 14 residues in the CDR3. The V gene's germline CDR1 is SGHTA and CDR2 FQGTGA. CDR3 region: CASSPSGQYNEQFF. Written as DNA, the CDR3 is TGTGCCAGCAGCCCAAGCGGGCAGTACAATGAGCAGTTCTTC.

V and J are TRBV2 and TRBJ1-5; D uncertain. Germline assignment: CDR1 SNHLY and CDR2 FYNNEI. The CDR3 covers 15 residues. V was cut by 2 bases and J by 7 bases, with 15 bases left in between. This CDR3 reads CASSESRGMGQPQHF. The CDR3 region has the DNA TGTGCCAGCAGTGAAAGTCGAGGGATGGGACAGCCCCAGCATTTT. The whole variable domain, remainder taken from reference TRBV2 and TRBJ1-5, is EPEVTQTPSHQVTQMGQEVILRCVPISNHLYFYWYRQILGQKVEFLVSFYNNEISEKSEIFDDQFSVERPDGSNFTLKIRSTKLEDSAMYFCASSESRGMGQPQHFGDGTRLSIL.

On this clone: This may be a read error: a much more frequent sequence differs by one nucleotide. V gene TRBV19 combines with J gene TRBJ1-1; a weak D match, TRBD1 (5 bases). This CDR3 contains 12 residues. Trimming pared 4 bases from V and 8 bases from J, leaving 11 bases between. The germline CDR1 and CDR2 sequences are LNHDA and SQIVND (reference sequence). DNA of the CDR3: TGTGCCAGTAGTAGTCGGGAGGGGGAAGCTTTCTTT. This codes for CASSSREGEAFF.

This chain links TRBV28 with TRBJ1-4; D might be TRBD1 (6 bases). The CDR3 is 17 amino acids. The V end was cut by 3 bases, the J end by 0 bases, with 14 bases between. Germline CDR1 and CDR2: MDHEN and SYDVKM. For the CDR3, the DNA is TGTGCCAGCAGTTTCTCCCGGGGGGGCGCAACTAATGAAAAACTGTTTTTT. Translated, it gives CASSFSRGGATNEKLFF.